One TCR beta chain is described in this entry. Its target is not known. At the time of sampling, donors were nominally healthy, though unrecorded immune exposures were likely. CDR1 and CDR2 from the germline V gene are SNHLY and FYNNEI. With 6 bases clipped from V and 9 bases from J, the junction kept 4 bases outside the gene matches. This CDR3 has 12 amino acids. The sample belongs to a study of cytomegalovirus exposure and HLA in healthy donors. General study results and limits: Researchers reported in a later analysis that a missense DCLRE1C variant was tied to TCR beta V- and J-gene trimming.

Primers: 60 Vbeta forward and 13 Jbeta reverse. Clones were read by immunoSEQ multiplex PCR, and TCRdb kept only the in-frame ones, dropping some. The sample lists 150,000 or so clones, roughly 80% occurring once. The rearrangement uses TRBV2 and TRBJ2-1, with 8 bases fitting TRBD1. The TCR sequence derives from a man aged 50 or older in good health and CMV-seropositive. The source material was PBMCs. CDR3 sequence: CASREDRAEQFF. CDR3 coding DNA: TGTGCCAGCAGGGAGGACAGGGCTGAGCAGTTCTTC.